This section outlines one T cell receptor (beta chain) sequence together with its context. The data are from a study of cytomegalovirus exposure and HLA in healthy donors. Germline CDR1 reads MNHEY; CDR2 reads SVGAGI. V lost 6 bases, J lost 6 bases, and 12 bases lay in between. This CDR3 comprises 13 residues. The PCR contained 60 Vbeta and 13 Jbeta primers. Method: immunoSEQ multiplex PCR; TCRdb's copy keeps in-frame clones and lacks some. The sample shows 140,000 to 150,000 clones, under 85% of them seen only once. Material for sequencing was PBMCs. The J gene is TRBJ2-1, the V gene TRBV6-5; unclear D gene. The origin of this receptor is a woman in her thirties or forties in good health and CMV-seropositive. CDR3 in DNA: TGTGCCAGCAGATTTACTCTAGGCAATGAGCAGTTCTTC. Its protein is CASRFTLGNEQFF.